The next 30 T cell receptor beta chains were all read from a single sample in a study of T cell responses to AZD1222 COVID-19 vaccine. The protocol was immunoSEQ multiplex PCR, while the TCRdb copy is restricted to in-frame clones and leaves out a portion. The repertoire holds about 75,000 clones, with about 91% as singletons. Sequenced material: peripheral blood, taken 28 days after the second dose of the MenACWY control vaccine. The receptors were gathered from an adult who received the MenACWY meningococcal vaccine as a control.

CDR3 sequence (DNA): TGCGCCAGCAGCCTTACTAGCGGGGGAGGCACAGATACGCAGTATTTT. Translated, it gives CASSLTSGGGTDTQYF. V gene TRBV4-1 combines with J gene TRBJ2-3; the match to TRBD2 covers 11 bases. Germline V CDR1 and CDR2: MGHRA, YSYEKL. The CDR3 covers 16 residues. J was trimmed by 1 base and V by 4 bases; bases with no gene match: 4.

CDR3 coding DNA: TGTGCCAGCAGTGAAGCAAGGGGGAGTTTAACTTTCTTT. Amino acids: CASSEARGSLTFF. The chain combines TRBV6-1 with TRBJ1-1; tentative D call: TRBD1 (6 bases). Germline CDR1 and CDR2: MNHNS and SASEGT. V shed 0 bases and J shed 12 bases, with 14 bases lying between them. The CDR3 totals 13 residues.

The chain joins TRBV4-2 to TRBJ2-2, with D maybe TRBD1 (6 bases). CDR1 is LGHNA, CDR2 YNFKEQ, per germline. The V and J ends lost 0 bases and 3 bases respectively, with 17 bases between them. The CDR3 covers 18 residues. The CDR3 DNA reads TGTGCCAGCAGCCAAGATGGGACACAGGGATTCTACACCGGGGAGCTGTTTTTT. The encoded protein is CASSQDGTQGFYTGELFF.

The rearrangement uses TRBV6-1 and TRBJ2-6; D unresolved. Germline V gene data show CDR1 as MNHNS and CDR2 as SASEGT. Trimming left V 0 bases short and J 0 bases short, with 6 bases between. The CDR3 is made up of 16 amino acids. For the CDR3, the DNA is TGTGCCAGCAGTGAAGCTTCCCTCTCTGGGGCCAACGTCCTGACTTTC. As protein: CASSEASLSGANVLTF.

V and J are TRBV6-6 and TRBJ2-2; the D call may be TRBD1 or TRBD2 (6 bases each). CDR1 MNHNY and CDR2 SVGAGI come from the germline V gene (reference sequence). The CDR3 is 15 amino acids. V was pared by 5 bases and J by 1 base, with 11 bases between. Here the CDR3 DNA reads TGTGCCAGCAGTGTAGGGGGGATGAACACCGGGGAGCTGTTTTTT. Translated, it gives CASSVGGMNTGELFF.

This clone has only a few counts. V usage is TRBV4-3 and J usage is TRBJ2-7; 7 bases map to TRBD2. Trimming took 0 bases from V and 7 from J; bases not matched to a gene: 12. The CDR3 has 16 residues. Germline-derived CDR1 and CDR2 are LGHNA and YSLEER. The CDR3 spells CASSQDRGLEMGEQYF. CDR3 DNA sequence: TGCGCCAGCAGCCAAGATCGTGGACTAGAGATGGGTGAGCAGTACTTC.

The chain recombines TRBV9 with TRBJ1-1, with no clear D. Trimming left V 4 bases short and J 5 bases short, with 6 bases between. Germline CDR1 and CDR2: SGDLS and YYNGEE. There are 11 residues in the CDR3. CDR3 nucleotide sequence: TGTGCCAGCAGCCTCGGGACTGAAGCTTTCTTT. Protein: CASSLGTEAFF.

This clone was seen only a few times. The chain combines TRBV19 with TRBJ2-3, with 7 nucleotides matching TRBD1. Germline CDR1 and CDR2: LNHDA and SQIVND (reference sequence). V trimming: 5 bases; J trimming: 1 base; junction bases outside the gene matches: 9. This CDR3 has 16 residues. The CDR3, as DNA: TGTGCCAGTAGTGGAGACAGGGCCTCTGGCACAGATACGCAGTATTTT. It specifies CASSGDRASGTDTQYF.

The rearrangement uses TRBV5-1 and TRBJ1-1; D is unresolved. This CDR3 spans 14 amino acids. With 0 bases removed from V and 1 base from J, the gap between germline ends came to 7 bases. Per the germline V gene, CDR1 is SGHRS and CDR2 is YFSETQ. The CDR3 loop reads CASSLVSANTEAFF. In nucleotides, the CDR3 is TGCGCCAGCAGCTTGGTTTCGGCGAACACTGAAGCTTTCTTT.

This clone was recorded a few times. The chain couples TRBV4-1 to TRBJ1-1; 10 bases align to TRBD1. The CDR3 contains 15 residues. Looked up from germline, CDR1 is MGHRA and CDR2 is YSYEKL. V lost 4 bases, J lost 4 bases, and 6 bases stayed unmatched. The CDR3 nucleotides read TGCGCCAGCAGCCCCGGGGACAGGGGTAGCACTGAAGCTTTCTTT. Protein sequence: CASSPGDRGSTEAFF.

This chain joins TRBV10-3 and TRBJ1-1, with a possible D match to TRBD1 (6 bases). The V gene's germline CDR1 is ENHRY and CDR2 SYGVKD. Trimming took 3 bases from V and 0 from J, leaving 14 bases between them. There are 16 residues in the CDR3. DNA for the CDR3: TGTGCCATCAGTGACAGGTCGACAGGAATGAACACTGAAGCTTTCTTT. The encoded protein is CAISDRSTGMNTEAFF.

The genes are TRBV4-2 and TRBJ2-7, with TRBD1 matching 10 bases. This CDR3 contains 14 residues. Germline V gene sequence: CDR1 LGHNA, CDR2 YNFKEQ. V dropped 4 bases and J dropped 6; count of bases not matched to a gene: 6. The CDR3: CASSPDRGAREQYF. As DNA, the CDR3 is TGTGCCAGCAGCCCGGACAGGGGGGCGCGCGAGCAGTACTTC.

V and J are TRBV24-1 and TRBJ2-7, with 8 bases fitting TRBD1. The CDR3 is made up of 15 amino acids. V was pared by 4 bases and J by 1 base, with 5 bases of the junction left unmatched. Germline V gives CDR1 KGHDR, CDR2 SFDVKD. The CDR3 region has the DNA TGTGCCACCAGTGACTTGGACAGGGTGTCCTACGAGCAGTACTTC. Encoded protein: CATSDLDRVSYEQYF.

V gene TRBV11-1 combines with J gene TRBJ2-1, with 12 bases matching TRBD2. The CDR3 has 16 amino acids. Germline V gene sequence: CDR1 SGHAT, CDR2 FQDESV (reference sequence). The V gene end was trimmed by 5 bases and the J gene end by 9 bases; junction bases not matched to a gene: 11. In nucleotides, the CDR3 is TGTGCCAGCAGCCACCGGGGGCTAGCGGGGGGGAGTGAGCAGTTCTTC. Its translation is CASSHRGLAGGSEQFF. Drawing the rest from reference TRBV11-1 and TRBJ2-1, the complete variable domain is EAEVAQSPRYKITEKSQAVAFWCDPISGHATLYWYRQILGQGPELLVQFQDESVVDDSQLPKDRFSAERLKGVDSTLKIQPAELGDSAMYLCASSHRGLAGGSEQFFGPGTRLTVL.

The chain joins TRBV28 to TRBJ1-5; D unresolved. The CDR3 is made up of 14 amino acids. The germline V gene has CDR1 MDHEN and CDR2 SYDVKM. V was shortened by 1 base and J by 4 bases, with 8 bases between the two germline ends. The CDR3 nucleotides read TGTGCCAGCAGTTTATCGGCAGGTAATCAGCCCCAGCATTTT. Its protein is CASSLSAGNQPQHF.

In its sample, this clone was seen once. This rearrangement joins TRBV6-1 to TRBJ2-1; D may be TRBD1 (5 bases). Germline values: CDR1 MNHNS, CDR2 SASEGT. V lost 2 bases, J lost 3 bases, and 11 bases lay in between. The CDR3 length is 15 residues. The CDR3 sequence: CASSELQGLYNEQFF. In DNA form, the CDR3 reads TGTGCCAGCAGTGAACTTCAGGGCCTCTACAATGAGCAGTTCTTC.

The chain uses TRBV4-1 and TRBJ1-5; the D is unclear. The CDR3 sequence is 16 residues long. Germline V gives CDR1 MGHRA, CDR2 YSYEKL. V was clipped by 0 bases and J by 4 bases, with 13 bases between them. CDR3 protein: CASSQDGGLGNQPQHF. CDR3 bases: TGCGCCAGCAGCCAAGATGGAGGTCTGGGGAATCAGCCCCAGCATTTT.

Only a few counts were recorded for this clone. This chain links TRBV7-9 with TRBJ1-2; the D gene is possibly TRBD1 (6 bases). There are 16 residues in the CDR3. The ends were cut back, 3 bases at V and 3 bases at J, with 17 bases in the middle. Germline values: CDR1 SEHNR, CDR2 FQNEAQ (reference sequence). In DNA form, the CDR3 reads TGTGCCAGCAGCTTTTTAAGGGACACTTGGTACTATGGCTACACCTTC. It specifies CASSFLRDTWYYGYTF.

V is TRBV2 and J is TRBJ2-3, with D perhaps matching TRBD2 (6 bases). V was clipped by 8 bases and J by 0 bases, with 18 bases between them. This CDR3 has 16 amino acids. Germline V gene sequence: CDR1 SNHLY, CDR2 FYNNEI. CDR3 loop: CASPKRGGTSTDTQYF. For the CDR3, the DNA is TGTGCCAGCCCGAAAAGGGGCGGGACTAGCACAGATACGCAGTATTTT.

The chain is built from TRBV30 and TRBJ2-3, with 7 bases aligning to TRBD1. V was pared by 2 bases and J by 4 bases, with 6 bases of the junction left unmatched. The CDR3 is 14 residues long. Germline lookup yields CDR1 GTSNPN and CDR2 SVGIG (reference sequence). The CDR3 DNA reads TGTGCCTGGAGTCTAAACACAGGGGCAGATACGCAGTATTTT. This gives the protein CAWSLNTGADTQYF.

The V and J genes are TRBV29-1 and TRBJ1-5; no reliable D call. Trimming left V 5 bases short and J 4 bases short, with 12 bases between. CDR1 is SQVTM and CDR2 is ANQGSEA in the germline V gene. The CDR3 consists of 13 residues. The CDR3 region is CSVSAGDNQPQHF. The CDR3 DNA reads TGCAGCGTTTCGGCCGGGGATAATCAGCCCCAGCATTTT.

V usage is TRBV4-1 and J usage is TRBJ1-4, with TRBD1 matching 12 bases. The ends lost 0 bases at V and 8 bases at J; junction bases unmatched: 4. This CDR3 region has 16 residues. The germline V gene has CDR1 MGHRA and CDR2 YSYEKL. This chain's CDR3 is CASSQDQGTGGEKLFF. The CDR3, as DNA: TGCGCCAGCAGCCAAGATCAGGGGACAGGGGGCGAAAAACTGTTTTTT.

V usage is TRBV6-4 and J usage is TRBJ1-1, with TRBD1 as a possible D gene (6 bases). V was clipped by 4 bases and J by 6 bases, with 18 bases between them. The CDR3 consists of 15 residues. CDR1 is MRHNA, CDR2 SNTAGT, per germline. This CDR3 is CASSARWGGIAEAFF. The CDR3 nucleotides are TGTGCCAGCAGTGCCCGTTGGGGGGGCATTGCTGAAGCTTTCTTT.

J is TRBJ2-3 and V is TRBV19; 9 bases map to TRBD1. CDR3 size: 14 residues. Trimming at V came to 3 bases and at J to 5 bases, leaving 3 bases not matched to a gene. Germline V gene sequence: CDR1 LNHDA, CDR2 SQIVND (reference sequence). The CDR3 here is CASSIRQGEDTQYF. The CDR3 DNA follows: TGTGCCAGTAGTATCCGACAGGGGGAAGATACGCAGTATTTT.

The chain combines TRBV28 with TRBJ1-6, with a possible D match to TRBD1 (5 bases). The germline CDR1 and CDR2 sequences are MDHEN and SYDVKM. The V end lost 4 bases, the J end lost 7 bases, and 20 bases lay between the germline ends. This CDR3 has 17 amino acids. CDR3 bases: TGTGCCAGCAGTTCAATAAGGCAGGGACGCACAAATTCACCCCTCCACTTT. Its protein is CASSSIRQGRTNSPLHF. Together with reference TRBV28 and TRBJ1-6, the CDR3 gives the full variable domain: DVKVTQSSRYLVKRTGEKVFLECVQDMDHENMFWYRQDPGLGLRLIYFSYDVKMKEKGDIPEGYSVSREKKERFSLILESASTNQTSMYLCASSSIRQGRTNSPLHFGNGTRLTVT.

The chain's CDR3 is CASSSDKDYGYTF. For the CDR3, the DNA is TGTGCCAGCAGTTCGGACAAGGACTATGGCTACACCTTC. The chain combines TRBV12-3 or TRBV12-4 with TRBJ1-2; D is possibly TRBD1 (5 bases). This CDR3 is 13 amino acids long. Deletions cut 4 bases from V and 3 bases from J, with 9 bases between.

The CDR3 region is CASSQDGGSPLHF. The CDR3 region has the DNA TGTGCCAGCAGCCAAGATGGAGGATCACCCCTCCACTTT. The genes are TRBV3-1 (or the pseudogene TRBV3-2) and TRBJ1-6; D not resolved. The germline V and J ends were trimmed by 0 bases and 10 bases, with 7 bases remaining between them. CDR3 size: 13 residues. Germline V lookup: CDR1 LGHDT, CDR2 YNNKEL (reference sequence).

V is TRBV19 and J is TRBJ2-3; D remains unclear. This CDR3 has 11 residues. CDR1 is LNHDA and CDR2 is SQIVND in the germline V gene (reference sequence). The ends were cut back, 6 bases at V and 3 bases at J, with 4 bases in the middle. DNA of the CDR3: TGTGCCAGTAGAAGAACAGATACGCAGTATTTT. It translates to CASRRTDTQYF.

The chain couples TRBV11-2 to TRBJ1-2; 8 bases match TRBD1. The CDR3 runs 15 residues. CDR1 and CDR2 from the germline V gene are SGHAT and FQNNGV. With 5 bases clipped from V and 4 bases from J, the junction kept 9 bases outside the gene matches. The CDR3 is CASSPGAGGLYGYTF. The CDR3 DNA follows: TGTGCCAGCAGCCCGGGGGCAGGGGGCCTCTATGGCTACACCTTC.

V and J are TRBV27 and TRBJ2-7, with D maybe TRBD1 (5 bases). Germline CDR1 MNHEY, CDR2 SMNVEV (reference sequence). This CDR3 has 13 amino acids. Trimming removed 10 bases from V and 3 bases from J, with 16 bases in between. The CDR3 region has the DNA TGTGCCACCACCGCAGGGCCCCGCTACGAGCAGTACTTC. This gives the protein CATTAGPRYEQYF.